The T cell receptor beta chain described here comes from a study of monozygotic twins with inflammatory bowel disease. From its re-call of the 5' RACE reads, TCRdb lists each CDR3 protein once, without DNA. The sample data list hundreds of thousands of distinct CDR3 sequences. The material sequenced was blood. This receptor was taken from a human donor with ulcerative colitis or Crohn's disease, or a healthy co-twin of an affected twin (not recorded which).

The CDR3 sequence is CSAIPGQIYTYEQYF. V and J are TRBV20-1 and TRBJ2-7; TCRdb returns TRBD1, unconfirmable since there is no DNA. Germline V gives CDR1 DFQATT, CDR2 SNEGSKA (reference sequence). The length of the CDR3 is 15 residues.